A selection of T cell receptor beta chains follows, all from one sample in a study of T cell responses to AZD1222 COVID-19 vaccine. TCRdb keeps only in-frame clones here, not all; method: immunoSEQ multiplex PCR. The sample lists about 100,000 clones; about 85% were seen once. The sequencing here drew on peripheral blood, taken 28 days after the second AZD1222 dose. The receptors were sampled from an adult who received the AZD1222 COVID-19 vaccine. CDR3s include the opening cysteine and the closing phenylalanine or tryptophan. A D gene is named only where the DNA matches it firmly. Clone size is not always given. Where it is, it says once, few, many or a class for expanded clones.

>.|TRBJ1-2|TRBV15|.
CATSPFGTVGYTF
TGTGCCACCAGCCCCTTCGGGACCGTAGGCTACACCTTC
>.|TRBJ1-6|TRBV28|TRBD1
CASSPGQSTYNSPLHF
TGTGCCAGCAGTCCGGGACAGAGCACCTATAATTCACCCCTCCACTTT
>.|TRBJ1-2|TRBV12-3/TRBV12-4|.
CASTRVGPGYTF
TGTGCCAGCACCCGAGTGGGTCCTGGCTACACCTTC
>.|TRBJ2-5|TRBV12-5|.
CASAVGGGDYQETQYF
TGTGCTAGTGCCGTAGGTGGAGGGGATTACCAAGAGACCCAGTACTTC
>.|TRBJ2-3|TRBV6-5|TRBD2
CASSYGTSGRTDTQYF
TGTGCCAGCAGTTACGGGACTAGCGGCCGCACAGATACGCAGTATTTT
>.|TRBJ1-5|TRBV28|TRBD1
CASSLRQGQGNQPQHF
TGTGCCAGCAGTCTGAGACAGGGGCAGGGCAATCAGCCCCAGCATTTT
>.|TRBJ2-1|TRBV7-2|TRBD2
CASSLTSGAGNEQFF
TGTGCCAGCAGCCTGACTAGCGGGGCCGGAAATGAGCAGTTCTTC
>.|TRBJ2-1|TRBV7-3|.
CASSLNSGVSEQFF
TGTGCCAGCAGTCTTAACTCAGGGGTTTCTGAGCAGTTCTTC
>.|TRBJ2-1|TRBV7-9|.
CASSLNGGLYNEQFF
TGTGCCAGCAGCTTAAACGGGGGCCTCTACAATGAGCAGTTCTTC
>.|TRBJ1-2|TRBV3-1/TRBV3-2|.
CASSQGPANYGYTF
TGTGCCAGCAGCCAAGGGCCAGCTAACTATGGCTACACCTTC
>.|TRBJ2-3|TRBV29-1|.
CSVEDPGTPTQYF
TGCAGCGTTGAAGATCCGGGGACACCTACGCAGTATTTT
>.|TRBJ1-5|TRBV7-9|TRBD1
CASSRGQGSQPQHF
TGTGCCAGCAGCCGTGGACAGGGTAGTCAGCCCCAGCATTTT
>.|TRBJ2-5|TRBV19|.
CASSHGGLSETQYF
TGTGCCAGTAGCCATGGGGGCTTATCAGAGACCCAGTACTTC
>.|TRBJ1-1|TRBV7-2|.
CASSFVVGGATEAFF
TGTGCCAGCAGCTTCGTGGTGGGGGGGGCCACTGAAGCTTTCTTT
>.|TRBJ1-5|TRBV19|TRBD1
CASSSWTGSNQPQHF
TGTGCCAGTAGTTCCTGGACAGGGAGCAATCAGCCCCAGCATTTT
>.|TRBJ2-1|TRBV29-1|.
CSVEDRQVPGEQFF
TGCAGCGTTGAAGACCGACAGGTCCCGGGTGAGCAGTTCTTC
>.|TRBJ1-6|TRBV4-3|TRBD1
CASSQWTGGSPLHF
TGCGCCAGCAGCCAATGGACAGGGGGCTCACCCCTCCACTTT
>.|TRBJ1-6|TRBV15|TRBD1
CATSRDGTGNSNSPLHF
TGTGCCACCAGCAGAGACGGGACAGGGAATAGTAATTCACCCCTCCACTTT
>.|TRBJ2-1|TRBV5-4|TRBD1
CASSRQGDYNEQFF
TGTGCCAGCAGCAGACAGGGGGACTACAATGAGCAGTTCTTC
>.|TRBJ1-3|TRBV7-2|.
CASSLGGGRAGNTIYF
TGTGCCAGCAGCTTAGGTGGGGGGCGGGCTGGAAACACCATATATTTT
>.|TRBJ1-5|TRBV6-5|TRBD1
CASSPTGGHQPQHF
TGTGCCAGCAGCCCGACAGGGGGCCATCAGCCCCAGCATTTT
>.|TRBJ1-4|TRBV9|.
CASSPQRGQGLEKLFF
TGTGCCAGCAGCCCCCAGCGGGGGCAGGGCCTTGAAAAACTGTTTTTT
>.|TRBJ1-3|TRBV19|TRBD1
CASSDRGGVYSSGNTIYF
TGTGCCAGTAGCGACAGGGGCGGTGTATATTCCTCTGGAAACACCATATATTTT
>.|TRBJ2-7|TRBV6-5|.
CASSYRARGSYEQYF
TGTGCCAGCAGTTACCGCGCCAGGGGCTCCTACGAGCAGTACTTC
>.|TRBJ1-2|TRBV6-5|TRBD1
CASRDRDSFYGYTF
TGTGCCAGCAGGGACCGGGACAGTTTCTATGGCTACACCTTC
>once|TRBJ1-2|TRBV4-2|TRBD1
CASSQEGRDRGGYGYTF
TGTGCCAGCAGCCAAGAAGGACGAGACAGGGGCGGCTATGGCTACACCTTC
>.|TRBJ2-4|TRBV2|TRBD2
CASGRGRLAKNIQYF
TGTGCCAGCGGGCGGGGGAGATTAGCCAAAAACATTCAGTACTTC